This TCR beta chain was captured by sequencing in a study of blood T cell repertoires in COVID-19. Trimming took 4 bases from V and 7 from J; bases not matched to a gene: 4. The germline gives CDR1 SGDLS, CDR2 YYNGEE. This CDR3 spans 12 amino acids. Resolution of symptoms, clearance, or two negative PCRs was present in recovered Cohort 3 donors. Per the original data handling: For nucleated cells, counts were estimated from reference gene primer amplification. Generated by immunoSEQ multiplex PCR, the TCRdb table keeps only in-frame clones and is missing some. D and trimming come from the DNA, and the V and J calls and clone size come from that table. The top ten clones hold under 9.5% of a sample with approximately 490,000 clones, less than 90% of them seen once.

The chain has TRBV9 and TRBJ1-2; 7 bases are shared with TRBD1. The receptor was derived from a woman in her sixties who had recovered from COVID-19. Sequenced: PBMCs or T cells enriched from blood (not recorded which). The CDR3 DNA reads as TGTGCCAGCAGCCGCAGGGGGAGTGGCTACACCTTC. This sequence encodes CASSRRGSGYTF.